What follows are 30 T cell receptor beta chains derived from one specimen sequenced in a study of cytomegalovirus exposure and HLA in healthy donors. Both 60 Vbeta primers and 13 Jbeta primers went into the PCR. Generated by immunoSEQ multiplex PCR, the TCRdb table keeps only in-frame clones and is missing some. The data hold roughly 93,000 clones, with around 80% observed a single time. Sequencing used PBMCs. The receptor source for this set is a man between 25 and 39 years old in good health and CMV-seronegative.

The V gene is TRBV15, the J gene TRBJ2-2; 8 nucleotides line up with TRBD1. The CDR3 covers 14 residues. From germline, CDR1 is LNHNV and CDR2 YYDKDF (reference sequence). Unmatched junction bases numbered 6, after V lost 5 bases and J lost 7 bases. CDR3 coding DNA: TGTGCCACCAGCTCGGACAGGGAGAGCGGGGAGCTGTTTTTT. Encoded protein: CATSSDRESGELFF.

This chain connects TRBV11-2 to TRBJ1-1; TRBD1 aligns across 8 bases. Germline V gene data show CDR1 as SGHAT and CDR2 as FQNNGV. The junction had 7 bases not matched to a gene; V was cut back by 3 bases and J by 7 bases. The CDR3 loop spans 14 amino acids. The CDR3 nucleotides are TGTGCCAGCAGCTTCGGACAGGGTCCCAGTGAAGCTTTCTTT. It yields the protein CASSFGQGPSEAFF.

This chain uses TRBV21-1 with TRBJ2-3; the tabulated D call, TRBD2, remains unverified against the DNA. TRBV21-1 is reported as a pseudogene. The CDR3 contains 19 residues. The CDR3 protein is CASSKPGLAGNLSTDTQYF. CDR3 DNA: TGTGCCAGCAGCAAACCGGGACTAGCGGGGAACCTAAGCACAGATACGCAGTATTTT.

There are a few counts of this clone. The chain couples TRBV5-5 to TRBJ1-1; 8 bases map to TRBD1. Looked up from germline, CDR1 is SGHKS and CDR2 is YYEKEE (reference sequence). This CDR3 contains 16 residues. Trimming took 4 bases from V and 5 from J; bases not matched to a gene: 13. The CDR3 protein is CASSGSTPDRATEAFF. The CDR3 DNA follows: TGTGCCAGCAGCGGGAGTACACCGGACAGGGCTACTGAAGCTTTCTTT. Full variable domain (outside the CDR3, taken from reference TRBV5-5 and TRBJ1-1): DAGVTQSPTHLIKTRGQQVTLRCSPISGHKSVSWYQQVLGQGPQFIFQYYEKEERGRGNFPDRFSARQFPNYSSELNVNALLLGDSALYLCASSGSTPDRATEAFFGQGTRLTVV.

The chain recombines TRBV7-9 with TRBJ1-2; 7 bases fit TRBD1. With 3 bases clipped from V and 1 base from J, the junction kept 2 bases outside the gene matches. Looked up from germline, CDR1 is SEHNR and CDR2 is FQNEAQ (reference sequence). The length of the CDR3 is 14 residues. As DNA, the CDR3 is TGTGCCAGCAGCTTCCAGGGGGTTAACTATGGCTACACCTTC. It is translated as CASSFQGVNYGYTF.

J is TRBJ2-7 and V is TRBV9, with 7 bases that match TRBD1. Per germline, CDR1 SGDLS and CDR2 YYNGEE. V gave up 2 bases and J gave up 0 bases; unmatched junction bases: 2. The CDR3 runs 14 residues. The CDR3: CASSVGDSSYEQYF. Written as DNA, the CDR3 is TGTGCCAGCAGCGTGGGGGACAGCTCCTACGAGCAGTACTTC.

The CDR3 protein is CASSFLDRVNYGYTF. CDR3 DNA sequence: TGTGCCAGCAGTTTCCTGGACAGGGTAAACTATGGCTACACCTTC. V is TRBV27 and J is TRBJ1-2; 8 positions agree with TRBD1. V shed 3 bases, J shed 2 bases, and the junction held 5 bases outside the gene matches. Germline V gives CDR1 MNHEY, CDR2 SMNVEV (reference sequence). The CDR3 is 15 amino acids.

The chain is built from TRBV6-5 and TRBJ2-3; D call uncertain. Trimming shortened V by 8 bases and J by 14 bases, and 26 bases separated the two germline ends. CDR1 and CDR2 from the germline V gene are MNHEY and SVGAGI. The CDR3 length is 14 residues. The CDR3 here is CASQPGISQQIRYF. In DNA form, the CDR3 reads TGTGCCAGCCAGCCCGGAATTAGCCAGCAGATCCGGTATTTT.

V and J are TRBV11-3 and TRBJ1-3; possible D gene TRBD1, 5 bases. The germline gives CDR1 SGHNT, CDR2 YENEEA. V was shortened by 0 bases and J by 0 bases, with 9 bases between the two germline ends. This CDR3 region has 16 residues. For the CDR3, the DNA is TGTGCCAGCAGCTTAGATGTTACAGGCTCTGGAAACACCATATATTTT. Translated: CASSLDVTGSGNTIYF.

The CDR3 loop reads CASSLYYMAGQGAYEQFF. The CDR3 DNA sequence: TGCGCCAGCAGCTTGTATTATATGGCTGGACAGGGGGCATATGAGCAGTTCTTC. The rearrangement links TRBV5-1 to TRBJ2-1; 11 bases line up with TRBD1. CDR1 and CDR2 (germline): SGHRS, YFSETQ. The CDR3 has 18 amino acids. With 1 base clipped from V and 8 bases from J, the junction kept 14 bases outside the gene matches.

The chain links TRBV7-2 to TRBJ1-5; 8 bases are shared with TRBD1. The trim removed 5 bases at V and 1 base at J, leaving 4 bases unmatched. CDR1 is SGHTA and CDR2 is FQGNSA in the germline V gene. The CDR3 covers 15 residues. The CDR3 loop reads CASSTTGASNQPQHF. For the CDR3, the DNA is TGTGCCAGCAGCACGACAGGGGCCAGCAATCAGCCCCAGCATTTT.

V usage is TRBV12-5 and J usage is TRBJ2-7, with 7 bases fitting TRBD2. CDR1 is LGHNT and CDR2 is FRNRAP in the germline V gene. The CDR3 spans 13 residues. Germline trimming cut 7 bases from V and 3 bases from J; bases unmatched to any gene: 6. The DNA for the CDR3 is TGTGCTAGTGCGGCGGGAGTGAACTACGAGCAGTACGTC. Translating gives CASAAGVNYEQYV.

The DNA for the CDR3 is TGTGCCAGCAGTTACAAGATGCGTAGCACAGATACGCAGTATTTT. Translated, it gives CASSYKMRSTDTQYF. The gene calls are TRBV6-5 and TRBJ2-3; D is unresolved. The CDR3 length is 15 residues. Trimming took 2 bases from V and 0 from J, leaving 9 bases between them. The V gene's germline CDR1 is MNHEY and CDR2 SVGAGI.

The chain couples TRBV6-5 to TRBJ1-5; tentative D call: TRBD1 (5 bases). The length of the CDR3 is 14 residues. Trimming cost V 7 bases and J 4 bases, with 14 bases left between them. Germline CDR1 MNHEY, CDR2 SVGAGI. The CDR3 protein is CASKPQQGNQPQHF. In DNA, the CDR3 is TGTGCCAGCAAACCTCAGCAGGGTAATCAGCCCCAGCATTTT.

This chain connects TRBV10-3 to TRBJ1-2; a weak D match, TRBD1 (5 bases). This CDR3 has 15 residues. V was trimmed by 6 bases and J by 4 bases, leaving 18 bases between them. Germline CDR1 is ENHRY and CDR2 is SYGVKD. In nucleotides, the CDR3 is TGTGCCATCAGACAGAGTCAGGGCCCGTCCTATGGCTACACCTTC. This codes for CAIRQSQGPSYGYTF.

The chain recombines TRBV4-2 with TRBJ2-3, with TRBD2 identical over 11 bases. Germline CDR1 and CDR2: LGHNA and YNFKEQ. The trim removed 3 bases at V and 3 bases at J, leaving 5 bases unmatched. The CDR3 is 16 residues long. CDR3 sequence: CASSQRLAGITDTQYF. The CDR3 nucleotides read TGTGCCAGCAGCCAGAGACTAGCGGGGATTACAGATACGCAGTATTTT.

The chain recombines TRBV6-1 with TRBJ1-2; the match to TRBD1 covers 7 bases. Germline CDR1 MNHNS, CDR2 SASEGT. The V segment lost 2 bases and the J segment 6 bases; nucleotides outside the gene matches: 9. The CDR3 extends over 15 amino acids. This CDR3 reads CASSEPAQGWHGYTF. The CDR3 DNA sequence: TGTGCCAGCAGTGAACCAGCACAGGGGTGGCATGGCTACACCTTC.

The chain is built from TRBV5-1 and TRBJ2-2, with 8 bases matching TRBD1. Germline V gene sequence: CDR1 SGHRS, CDR2 YFSETQ. The CDR3 extends over 15 amino acids. The V gene end was trimmed by 4 bases and the J gene end by 6 bases; junction bases not matched to a gene: 8. This CDR3 reads CASSQLQGDAGELFF. CDR3 nucleotides: TGCGCCAGCAGCCAATTACAGGGGGACGCCGGGGAGCTGTTTTTT. The full variable domain, with the rest looked up from reference TRBV5-1 and TRBJ2-2, is KAGVTQTPRYLIKTRGQQVTLSCSPISGHRSVSWYQQTPGQGLQFLFEYFSETQRNKGNFPGRFSGRQFSNSRSEMNVSTLELGDSALYLCASSQLQGDAGELFFGEGSRLTVL.

This clone was detected a few times. CDR3 sequence: CASSRGGGSYEQYF. The CDR3 coding sequence is TGCGCCAGCAGTAGAGGCGGGGGCTCCTACGAGCAGTACTTC. The rearrangement uses TRBV5-1 and TRBJ2-7; 7 nucleotides line up with TRBD2. This CDR3 is built from 14 residues. The germline V gene has CDR1 SGHRS and CDR2 YFSETQ. The trim removed 5 bases at V and 0 bases at J, leaving 5 bases unmatched.

The chain has TRBV11-2 and TRBJ2-7; 9 bases match TRBD1. Germline CDR1 SGHAT, CDR2 FQNNGV. The CDR3 totals 15 residues. With V trimmed by 0 bases and J by 7 bases, 7 bases remained unmatched. CDR3 sequence reads: CASSLEDRGLLEQYF. The CDR3 region has the DNA TGTGCCAGCAGCTTAGAAGACAGGGGGTTGCTTGAGCAGTACTTC.

The chain carries TRBV4-2 and TRBJ1-1; 8 bases are shared with TRBD1. Unmatched junction bases numbered 16, after V lost 0 bases and J lost 7 bases. CDR1 is LGHNA, CDR2 YNFKEQ, per germline. The CDR3 is 18 amino acids. This CDR3 reads CASSQEKGYGQGAFEAFF. The CDR3 nucleotides are TGTGCCAGCAGCCAAGAAAAGGGGTACGGGCAGGGGGCTTTTGAAGCTTTCTTT.

The chain uses TRBV20-1 and TRBJ2-4, with 7 bases identical to TRBD1. V lost 6 bases and J lost 7; bases outside the gene matches: 3. This CDR3 is built from 11 residues. Germline CDR1 and CDR2: DFQATT and SNEGSKA (reference sequence). Here the CDR3 reads CSASRGNIQYF. CDR3 DNA sequence: TGCAGTGCATCCAGGGGGAACATTCAGTACTTC.

This clone was detected only a few times. The chain combines TRBV6-5 with TRBJ2-3, with D perhaps matching TRBD2 (5 bases). The ends were cut back, 0 bases at V and 2 bases at J, with 9 bases in the middle. The CDR3 totals 15 residues. Germline V gene data show CDR1 as MNHEY and CDR2 as SVGAGI. The CDR3 sequence is CASSYSRVSTDTQYF. The CDR3 DNA is TGTGCCAGCAGTTACTCGCGGGTTTCCACAGATACGCAGTATTTT.

The rearrangement joins TRBV18 to TRBJ1-2; TRBD1 might be the D (6 bases). Germline V gene sequence: CDR1 KGHSH, CDR2 LQKENI. The CDR3 runs to 17 residues. The ends were cut back, 2 bases at V and 0 bases at J, with 16 bases in the middle. CDR3 sequence reads: CASSPSTGFGTNYGYTF. CDR3 in DNA: TGTGCCAGCTCACCAAGTACAGGGTTTGGGACTAACTATGGCTACACCTTC.

This clone was found once. V and J are TRBV5-1 and TRBJ2-3; weak D call: TRBD2 (6 bases). The CDR3 spans 16 residues. Germline values: CDR1 SGHRS, CDR2 YFSETQ. V lost 3 bases and J 0 bases, leaving 14 bases between the germline ends. CDR3 nucleotide sequence: TGCGCCAGCAGCTCCGCTGAGGGGAGGAGCACAGATACGCAGTATTTT. Translating it yields CASSSAEGRSTDTQYF. The entire variable domain, with the rest obtained from reference TRBV5-1 and TRBJ2-3, is as follows: KAGVTQTPRYLIKTRGQQVTLSCSPISGHRSVSWYQQTPGQGLQFLFEYFSETQRNKGNFPGRFSGRQFSNSRSEMNVSTLELGDSALYLCASSSAEGRSTDTQYFGPGTRLTVL.

This clone was detected once. V and J are TRBV29-1 and TRBJ2-2; no clear D gene. Per germline, CDR1 SQVTM and CDR2 ANQGSEA. The CDR3 extends over 13 amino acids. Deletions cut 3 bases from V and 7 bases from J, with 12 bases between. CDR3 protein: CSVDPGLGGELFF. As DNA, the CDR3 is TGCAGCGTTGATCCGGGTTTGGGCGGGGAGCTGTTTTTT.

This clone has only a few counts. The V and J genes are TRBV6-5 and TRBJ1-1, with D unclear. Trimming stripped 5 bases from V and 8 bases from J, with 21 bases between. Germline V gene lookup returns CDR1 MNHEY and CDR2 SVGAGI. The CDR3 is 15 residues long. CDR3 sequence (DNA): TGTGCCAGCAGTAAAAGCAACCTCTGGGAGGGAGAAGCTTTCTTT. As protein: CASSKSNLWEGEAFF.

The V call is TRBV7-9, the J call TRBJ1-2, with D perhaps matching TRBD1 (6 bases). V lost 2 bases to trimming and J lost 7 bases, with 17 bases between them. The CDR3 totals 15 residues. Germline loops: CDR1 SEHNR, CDR2 FQNEAQ (reference sequence). Here the CDR3 reads CASSLIQGPMAGYTF. The DNA of the CDR3 is TGTGCCAGCAGCTTAATACAGGGTCCAATGGCTGGCTACACCTTC.

This clone was counted between two and nine times. This chain joins TRBV29-1 and TRBJ1-2, with D maybe TRBD1 (5 bases). V gave up 7 bases and J gave up 2 bases, with 20 bases separating them. The CDR3 spans 15 residues. CDR1 is SQVTM and CDR2 is ANQGSEA in the germline V gene. The CDR3, as DNA: TGCAGCGCGGCCATAGACAGCCTAAACAACTATGGCTACACCTTC. Protein product: CSAAIDSLNNYGYTF.

CDR3: CASSQDGGHGTEAFF. Written as DNA, the CDR3 is TGCGCCAGCAGCCAAGATGGGGGCCACGGGACTGAAGCTTTCTTT. This chain joins TRBV4-3 and TRBJ1-1, with a tentative D call TRBD1 (6 bases). Germline V gene data show CDR1 as LGHNA and CDR2 as YSLEER. V was clipped by 0 bases and J by 5 bases, with 13 bases between them. The CDR3 is 15 amino acids.